This T cell receptor beta chain was captured in a study of T cells in Graves' hyperthyroidism and ophthalmopathy. The germline V gene has CDR1 LGHNT and CDR2 FRNRAP. There are 16 residues in the CDR3. The V and J ends lost 5 bases and 4 bases, in that order; junction bases with no gene match: 5. General observations from the study: Ophthalmopathy and stable hyperthyroidism were separated by a 13 V-J model.

On this clonotype itself: What it binds is not known.

What was amplified from RNA transcripts were TCR beta CDR3 regions. TCR CDR3 underwent first-round RT-PCR with the HTBI primer set. Via MiXCR, TCRdb re-called the multiplex PCR reads, giving one row per CDR3 protein. The sample has about 720,000 distinct CDR3 sequences, around 20% seen once. The chain employs TRBV12-5 and TRBJ2-1; 13 nucleotides agree with TRBD2. The sequence came from a woman aged 45 to 65 with Graves' hyperthyroidism that later progressed to Graves' ophthalmopathy. The sequenced sample was blood. CDR3 in DNA: TGTGCTAGTGGTGCCGGGACTAGCGGGGTTTACAATGAGCAGTTCTTC. This codes for CASGAGTSGVYNEQFF.